This TCR beta chain was identified in a study of CD8 T cells in ankylosing spondylitis. On this clonotype itself: The antigen is unknown.

Quantitative molecular-barcoded 5'-RACE generated the TCR beta libraries. TCRdb redid the calling of the 5' RACE reads with MiXCR, one entry per CDR3 protein. This table holds fewer than 500,000 distinct CDR3 sequences, about 24% found once. Whole-study findings and limits: Past research had described some motif variants in reactive arthritis synovial fluid and blood. Reportedly, significant enrichment of disease-linked clones occurred in matched ankylosing spondylitis synovial fluid. Disease-linked clones, CD8+, were relatively rare in peripheral blood. Typical of ankylosing spondylitis blood, it appeared, was a TCR beta motif of about eight highly homologous variants.

The length of the CDR3 is 12 residues. From germline, CDR1 is SNHLY and CDR2 FYNNEI. V dropped 7 bases and J dropped 5 bases, with 10 bases sitting between them. The rearrangement joins TRBV2 to TRBJ2-3; no clear D gene. The clonotype was recovered from a male donor with ankylosing spondylitis. The sample was blood, either unsorted or a sorted T cell fraction (not recorded which). CDR3 protein: CASNLLGDTQYF. The DNA for the CDR3 is TGTGCCAGCAACCTACTGGGAGATACGCAGTATTTT.